This is a list of T cell receptor beta chains from one sample in a study of cytomegalovirus exposure and HLA in healthy donors. TCRdb keeps only in-frame clones here, not all; method: immunoSEQ multiplex PCR. The table has a few hundred thousand clones, less than 95% seen once. Sample: PBMCs. Receptors originate from a woman aged 25-40 years in good health and CMV-seronegative. Each CDR3 is given with its conserved first and last residue. A D gene is named only where the DNA matches it firmly. A row's size may be missing; if present it is once, few, many or a size class.

len	d_gene	v_gene	abundance	j_gene	CDR3nt	CDR3aa
13	TRBD1	TRBV28	-	TRBJ2-7	TGTGCCAGCACGCCGAGACAGGGTTACGAGCAGTACTTC	CASTPRQGYEQYF
16	TRBD2	TRBV7-9	-	TRBJ2-1	TGTGCCAGCAGCTCGGGACTAGCGGGAGGACGCGACGAGCAGTTCTTC	CASSSGLAGGRDEQFF
18	TRBD2	TRBV7-9	-	TRBJ2-7	TGTGCCAGCAGCTTAGCGATAGTACCGGGACTAGGGATTTACGAGCAGTACTTC	CASSLAIVPGLGIYEQYF
14	TRBD1	TRBV27	-	TRBJ2-2	TGTGCCAGTCGCCGGGACAGGGAACCCGGGGAGCTGTTTTTT	CASRRDREPGELFF
18	-	TRBV5-1	-	TRBJ1-4	TGCGCCAGCAGCTTATATAGGGGGGTAGCCGCAACTAATGAAAAACTGTTTTTT	CASSLYRGVAATNEKLFF
13	-	TRBV19	-	TRBJ1-1	TGTGCCAGCCGGTGGGGCGCGGACACTGAAGCTTTCTTT	CASRWGADTEAFF
16	TRBD1	TRBV7-9	-	TRBJ2-7	TGTGCCAGCAGTCCGAGGACGGGACAGGGCTCCTACGAGCAGTACTTC	CASSPRTGQGSYEQYF
18	TRBD2	TRBV15	-	TRBJ2-3	TGTGCCACCAGCAGAGCACTAGCGGGAGGGCCTCGTTCAGATACGCAGTATTTT	CATSRALAGGPRSDTQYF
14	TRBD1	TRBV6-6	few	TRBJ2-7	TGTGCCAGCAGTACCACAGGGGGCTCCTACGAGCAGTACTTC	CASSTTGGSYEQYF
15	TRBD1	TRBV18	-	TRBJ2-3	TGTGCCAGCTCACCGGACAGGGGACCGAGGACTACGCAGTATTTT	CASSPDRGPRTTQYF
12	-	TRBV11-3	-	TRBJ1-2	TGTGCCAGCAGCTTCAGGGGAAACGGCTACACCTTC	CASSFRGNGYTF
13	-	TRBV6-5	-	TRBJ2-7	TGTGCCAGCAGTGCCGGGTCCTACTACGAGCAGTACTTC	CASSAGSYYEQYF
14	-	TRBV28	-	TRBJ1-5	TGTGCCAGCAGGCTCGGTAGGTACAATCAGCCCCAGCATTTT	CASRLGRYNQPQHF
14	-	TRBV27	-	TRBJ2-2	TGTGCCAGCAGAAACCACAGGGAGGGCGGGGAGCTGTTTTTT	CASRNHREGGELFF
14	-	TRBV28	-	TRBJ1-2	TGTGCCAGCAGTTCCCCGAGCCGGGAGGATGGCTACACCTTC	CASSSPSREDGYTF
13	-	TRBV11-3	-	TRBJ2-2	TGTGCCAGCAGCCTAACTGGAGCCGGGGAGCTGTTTTTT	CASSLTGAGELFF
14	-	TRBV4-3	-	TRBJ2-7	TGCGCCAGCAGCCAAGACAGGGTGTCCTACGAGCAGTACTTC	CASSQDRVSYEQYF
13	-	TRBV15	once	TRBJ2-2	TGTGCCACCAGCCGGGCCATGGACGGGGAGCTGTTTTTT	CATSRAMDGELFF
14	TRBD2	TRBV29-1	-	TRBJ2-1	TGCAGCACACCGGGACTAGCGGGATCCGGTGAGCAGTTCTTC	CSTPGLAGSGEQFF
15	-	TRBV27	-	TRBJ2-7	TGTGCCAGCAGCTTGGGGGCGTTACCCACCTACGAGCAGTACTTC	CASSLGALPTYEQYF
13	-	TRBV29-1	once	TRBJ2-1	TGCAGCGTTGGGAGTTTGGGAGTAGATGAGCAGTTCTTC	CSVGSLGVDEQFF
12	-	TRBV18	-	TRBJ2-7	TGTGCCAGCTCACCACGGCCCAACGAGCAGTACTTC	CASSPRPNEQYF